This passage covers 22 T cell receptor beta chains from one sample sequenced in a study of OX40 agonist ivuxolimab in advanced cancers. Clones were sequenced by immunoSEQ multiplex PCR, and TCRdb holds only the in-frame ones, with some missing. The sample yields approximately 7,000 clones, roughly 83% seen once. The sequences come from CD4+ or CD8+ T cells sorted from blood, collected in a trial of the OX40 agonist ivuxolimab. These receptors were obtained from an adult with an advanced solid tumor such as melanoma, head and neck, liver or kidney cancer.

The chain couples TRBV28 to TRBJ2-3, with 7 bases fitting TRBD1. There are 16 residues in the CDR3. Losses at the gene ends were 5 bases for V and 3 bases for J; bases not matched to a gene: 11. Germline CDR1 is MDHEN and CDR2 is SYDVKM. The CDR3 DNA sequence: TGTGCCAGCAGTCCCACAGGGGCGGATTGGACAGATACGCAGTATTTT. Translating it yields CASSPTGADWTDTQYF.

This chain links TRBV5-6 with TRBJ2-7; no firm D call. The CDR3 is 14 amino acids. Germline V CDR1 and CDR2: SGHDT, YYEEEE. Trimming stripped 0 bases from V and 2 bases from J, with 9 bases between. The CDR3, as DNA: TGTGCCAGCAGCTTGGGTGGAAGTACCTACGAGCAGTACTTC. Encoded protein: CASSLGGSTYEQYF.

This rearrangement joins TRBV10-3 to TRBJ1-2; 9 bases map to TRBD1. After removal of 6 bases from V and 2 bases from J, the junction contained 10 bases not matched to a gene. The length of the CDR3 is 16 residues. Germline assignment: CDR1 ENHRY and CDR2 SYGVKD. CDR3 region: CAIRYTTGGGNYGYTF. CDR3 sequence (DNA): TGTGCCATCAGATATACGACAGGGGGAGGAAACTATGGCTACACCTTC.

The rearrangement joins TRBV27 to TRBJ2-1, with a possible D match to TRBD2 (7 bases). The germline V gene has CDR1 MNHEY and CDR2 SMNVEV (reference sequence). The CDR3 totals 15 residues. V was shortened by 1 base and J by 2 bases, with 9 bases between the two germline ends. CDR3 in amino acids: CASSLYGGPYNEQFF. The CDR3 DNA sequence: TGTGCCAGCAGTTTATACGGGGGGCCCTACAATGAGCAGTTCTTC.

The chain employs TRBV28 and TRBJ2-2; possibly TRBD1 for D (6 bases). V lost 2 bases to trimming and J lost 6 bases, with 10 bases between them. Germline loops: CDR1 MDHEN, CDR2 SYDVKM. CDR3 size: 14 residues. CDR3: CASSLGGFAGELFF. In DNA form, the CDR3 reads TGTGCCAGCAGTTTAGGGGGCTTCGCCGGGGAGCTGTTTTTT.

CDR3 DNA: TGTGCCAGCAGTTTGAACAGGGGAGGCGAATCGGCTGAAGCTTTCTTT. Translated: CASSLNRGGESAEAFF. The chain joins TRBV28 to TRBJ1-1; 7 bases fit TRBD1. Trimming at V came to 3 bases and at J to 6 bases, leaving 13 bases not matched to a gene. The V gene's germline CDR1 is MDHEN and CDR2 SYDVKM. This CDR3 has 16 amino acids. Together with reference TRBV28 and TRBJ1-1, the CDR3 gives the full variable domain: DVKVTQSSRYLVKRTGEKVFLECVQDMDHENMFWYRQDPGLGLRLIYFSYDVKMKEKGDIPEGYSVSREKKERFSLILESASTNQTSMYLCASSLNRGGESAEAFFGQGTRLTVV.

Only one count was recorded for this clone. The chain couples TRBV13 to TRBJ2-1, with 9 bases lining up with TRBD2. Trimming took 0 bases from V and 1 from J; bases not matched to a gene: 7. Looked up from germline, CDR1 is PRHDT and CDR2 is FYEKMQ (reference sequence). This CDR3 has 18 residues. The CDR3 nucleotides are TGTGCCAGCAGCTTAGGCCACGGCGGGGGGGTATCCTACAATGAGCAGTTCTTC. Encoded protein: CASSLGHGGGVSYNEQFF.

The J gene is TRBJ2-3, the V gene TRBV18; D is undetermined. V lost 1 base to trimming and J lost 2 bases, with 7 bases between them. CDR3 length equals 14 residues. Germline CDR1 and CDR2: KGHSH and LQKENI. The CDR3 DNA follows: TGTGCCAGCTCACCACGGACCTCCACAGATACGCAGTATTTT. Translation gives CASSPRTSTDTQYF. Full variable domain (missing parts from reference TRBV18 and TRBJ2-3): NAGVMQNPRHLVRRRGQEARLRCSPMKGHSHVYWYRQLPEEGLKFMVYLQKENIIDESGMPKERFSAEFPKEGPSILRIQQVVRGDSAAYFCASSPRTSTDTQYFGPGTRLTVL.

The V and J genes are TRBV5-4 and TRBJ2-1; maybe TRBD2 (5 bases). CDR3 size: 16 residues. V lost 0 bases to trimming and J lost 0 bases, with 10 bases between them. Germline V lookup: CDR1 SGHNT, CDR2 YYREEE (reference sequence). The CDR3 coding sequence is TGTGCCAGCAGCTTGGGGGAGCCGAGCTCCTACAATGAGCAGTTCTTC. Protein: CASSLGEPSSYNEQFF.

The chain couples TRBV5-4 to TRBJ2-2; unclear D gene. The ends were cut back, 1 base at V and 6 bases at J, with 7 bases in the middle. CDR1 SGHNT and CDR2 YYREEE come from the germline V gene (reference sequence). The CDR3 totals 13 residues. The CDR3 bases are TGTGCCAGCAGCTTGACTGGATCCGGGGAGCTGTTTTTT. Protein: CASSLTGSGELFF.

This clone was seen just once. This chain joins TRBV6-5 and TRBJ2-7; 14 bases map to TRBD2. This CDR3 is built from 16 residues. The V segment lost 2 bases and the J segment 4 bases; nucleotides outside the gene matches: 4. The germline V gene encodes CDR1 MNHEY and CDR2 SVGAGI. The CDR3 protein is CASSYGRLAGGYEQYF. CDR3 nucleotides: TGTGCCAGCAGTTACGGCAGACTAGCGGGAGGGTACGAGCAGTACTTC.

J is TRBJ2-1 and V is TRBV6-6, with 10 bases that match TRBD1. The CDR3 extends over 15 amino acids. The germline V gene encodes CDR1 MNHNY and CDR2 SVGAGI (reference sequence). Trimming at V came to 2 bases and at J to 8 bases, leaving 6 bases not matched to a gene. As DNA, the CDR3 is TGTGCCAGCAGTTACCTGGGACAGGGGACCCATGAGCAGTTCTTC. Its translation is CASSYLGQGTHEQFF.

This clone was counted once. This sequence joins TRBV9 and TRBJ2-3, with a tentative D call TRBD2 (6 bases). This CDR3 region has 17 residues. The V and J ends lost 3 bases and 5 bases respectively, with 22 bases between them. CDR1 and CDR2 from the germline V gene are SGDLS and YYNGEE. The CDR3 region is CASSGRAAGRDRDTQYF. In DNA, the CDR3 is TGTGCCAGCAGCGGTAGGGCTGCGGGAAGGGATAGAGATACGCAGTATTTT.

This chain joins TRBV30 and TRBJ1-1; D ambiguous. From germline, CDR1 is GTSNPN and CDR2 SVGIG (reference sequence). Deletions cut 1 base from V and 3 bases from J, with 3 bases between. The CDR3 sequence is 11 residues long. The CDR3 region is CAWSDYTEAFF. As DNA, the CDR3 is TGTGCCTGGAGTGACTACACTGAAGCTTTCTTT.

This clone occurred a few times. J is TRBJ2-7 and V is TRBV7-8; D gene uncertain. Trimming took off 1 base at V and 6 bases at J, with 13 bases between the two ends. This CDR3 contains 14 residues. Germline values: CDR1 SGHVS, CDR2 FQNEAQ. This CDR3 reads CASSLGLTPFEQYF. CDR3 nucleotide sequence: TGTGCCAGCAGCTTAGGGCTCACTCCCTTCGAGCAGTACTTC.

The CDR3 nucleotides read TGTGCCAGCAGTTTCACTTCGCAGAACACTGAAGCTTTCTTT. Amino acids: CASSFTSQNTEAFF. The chain recombines TRBV28 with TRBJ1-1, with D hard to call. V was shortened by 3 bases and J by 1 base, with 9 bases between the two germline ends. Per germline, CDR1 MDHEN and CDR2 SYDVKM. There are 14 residues in the CDR3.

V gene TRBV7-6 combines with J gene TRBJ2-1, with no clear D. V was clipped by 1 base and J by 6 bases, with 10 bases between them. Germline V gene sequence: CDR1 SGHVS, CDR2 FNYEAQ. The CDR3 has 14 amino acids. The CDR3, as DNA: TGTGCCAGCAGCTTAGGGTTTTCATCCAATGAGCAGTTCTTC. Protein product: CASSLGFSSNEQFF.

CDR3 DNA: TGCAGCGTTGAGGCAGGGCAACAAGAGACCCAGTACTTC. Translating gives CSVEAGQQETQYF. This chain joins TRBV29-1 and TRBJ2-5; the D gene is possibly TRBD1 (5 bases). The CDR3 extends over 13 amino acids. V gave up 3 bases and J gave up 2 bases, with 10 bases separating them. In germline, CDR1 is SQVTM, CDR2 ANQGSEA. Supplemented by reference TRBV29-1 and TRBJ2-5, the full variable domain reads SAVISQKPSRDICQRGTSLTIQCQVDSQVTMMFWYRQQPGQSLTLIATANQGSEATYESGFVIDKFPISRPNLTFSTLTVSNMSPEDSSIYLCSVEAGQQETQYFGPGTRLLVL.

This clone was counted a single time. This rearrangement joins TRBV4-2 to TRBJ1-2; D remains unclear. Trimming took off 1 base at V and 0 bases at J, with 9 bases between the two ends. CDR3 length equals 15 residues. The germline V gene encodes CDR1 LGHNA and CDR2 YNFKEQ. The CDR3 nucleotides read TGTGCCAGCAGCCAAGTGCAGGTTACTAACTATGGCTACACCTTC. Translating it yields CASSQVQVTNYGYTF.

This clone occurred once. The rearrangement uses TRBV5-5 and TRBJ1-2; perhaps TRBD1 as D (5 bases). The germline gives CDR1 SGHKS, CDR2 YYEKEE (reference sequence). The CDR3 runs 15 residues. V shed 0 bases and J shed 4 bases, with 13 bases lying between them. The CDR3 region has the DNA TGTGCCAGCAGCTTGGGGGGCGAGCCAGGCTATGGCTACACCTTC. Residues: CASSLGGEPGYGYTF.

V and J are TRBV28 and TRBJ2-3; D assignment may be TRBD1 or TRBD2 (5 bases each). V shed 4 bases and J shed 3 bases, with 20 bases lying between them. The CDR3 has 17 amino acids. The germline V gene has CDR1 MDHEN and CDR2 SYDVKM. DNA of the CDR3: TGTGCCAGCAGTTCACTAGGGGCCTATAGCCAAACAGATACGCAGTATTTT. It translates to CASSSLGAYSQTDTQYF.

The chain uses TRBV6-5 and TRBJ2-2; weak D call: TRBD2 (7 bases). The germline gives CDR1 MNHEY, CDR2 SVGAGI. The CDR3 totals 15 residues. V shed 2 bases and J shed 3 bases, with 10 bases lying between them. For the CDR3, the DNA is TGTGCCAGCAGTTACCGGGGGGCAGACACCGGGGAGCTGTTTTTT. Protein product: CASSYRGADTGELFF.